Below are 13 T cell receptor beta chains sequenced from a single sample in a study of primary melanoma T cells and metastatic recurrence. The data were produced by immunoSEQ multiplex PCR, yet TCRdb's version contains in-frame clones alone and is incomplete. The data show 500 or so clones, about 80% seen once. The source material was melanoma tumor tissue. All receptors come from a human donor with melanoma.

J is TRBJ2-2 and V is TRBV18, with D uncertain. The V end was cut by 3 bases, the J end by 1 base, with 6 bases between. In germline, CDR1 is KGHSH, CDR2 LQKENI. The CDR3 is 14 residues long. The CDR3 nucleotides are TGTGCCAGCTCACCGACAATGAACACCGGGGAGCTGTTTTTT. It yields the protein CASSPTMNTGELFF.

This chain connects TRBV18 to TRBJ1-1; D gene unclear. V gave up 6 bases and J gave up 8 bases, with 13 bases separating them. The germline CDR1 and CDR2 sequences are KGHSH and LQKENI. The CDR3 runs 12 residues. In DNA form, the CDR3 reads TGTGCCAGCTCCCCGTTATGGGGAGAAGCTTTCTTT. Translating it yields CASSPLWGEAFF.

The chain recombines TRBV29-1 with TRBJ1-1; 7 bases match TRBD1. Trimming removed 7 bases from V and 1 base from J; junction bases left unmatched: 6. The CDR3 length is 13 residues. CDR1 SQVTM and CDR2 ANQGSEA come from the germline V gene. CDR3: CSGHRGPNTEAFF. The DNA for the CDR3 is TGCAGCGGCCACAGGGGACCGAACACTGAAGCTTTCTTT. Filled out from reference TRBV29-1 and TRBJ1-1, the complete variable domain reads SAVISQKPSRDICQRGTSLTIQCQVDSQVTMMFWYRQQPGQSLTLIATANQGSEATYESGFVIDKFPISRPNLTFSTLTVSNMSPEDSSIYLCSGHRGPNTEAFFGQGTRLTVV.

V is TRBV18 and J is TRBJ2-3, with 9 nucleotides matching TRBD2. The junction had 8 bases not matched to a gene; V was cut back by 6 bases and J by 1 base. This CDR3 has 16 amino acids. Germline assignment: CDR1 KGHSH and CDR2 LQKENI. The CDR3 spells CASSLGASGGTDTQYF. CDR3 in DNA: TGTGCCAGCTCTCTGGGGGCTAGCGGGGGCACAGATACGCAGTATTTT.

V usage is TRBV28 and J usage is TRBJ1-5; D not resolved. V shed 7 bases and J shed 4 bases, with 20 bases lying between them. This CDR3 contains 16 residues. Germline-derived CDR1 and CDR2 are MDHEN and SYDVKM. The CDR3 loop is CASTPSVPAENQPQHF. The CDR3 region has the DNA TGTGCCAGCACGCCCTCAGTCCCGGCAGAAAATCAGCCCCAGCATTTT. Complete variable domain (other parts from reference TRBV28 and TRBJ1-5): DVKVTQSSRYLVKRTGEKVFLECVQDMDHENMFWYRQDPGLGLRLIYFSYDVKMKEKGDIPEGYSVSREKKERFSLILESASTNQTSMYLCASTPSVPAENQPQHFGDGTRLSIL.

This clone has a handful of counts. This chain joins TRBV19 and TRBJ2-1; a possible D gene is TRBD1 (5 bases). Germline lookup yields CDR1 LNHDA and CDR2 SQIVND (reference sequence). V dropped 0 bases and J dropped 2 bases, with 8 bases sitting between them. The CDR3 runs 15 residues. The CDR3 region is CASSIDRGTYNEQFF. The CDR3 nucleotides are TGTGCCAGTAGTATAGATAGGGGTACCTACAATGAGCAGTTCTTC.

The chain has TRBV6-8 and TRBJ2-1; D unresolved. V was trimmed by 6 bases and J by 8 bases, leaving 11 bases between them. The CDR3 loop spans 12 amino acids. CDR1 and CDR2 (germline): MNHGY, SAAAGT. CDR3 DNA sequence: TGTGCCAGCAGCCCGGTCAGAGATGAGCAGTTCTTC. Translated: CASSPVRDEQFF.

The rearrangement joins TRBV18 to TRBJ2-7; 8 positions match TRBD2. The CDR3 totals 13 residues. Per the germline V gene, CDR1 is KGHSH and CDR2 is LQKENI. The trim removed 3 bases at V and 3 bases at J, leaving 1 base unmatched. The DNA for the CDR3 is TGTGCCAGCTCACCGACTAGCGACTACGAGCAGTACTTC. This encodes CASSPTSDYEQYF.

This chain links TRBV14 with TRBJ2-1; no definite D call. Trimming pared 2 bases from V and 5 bases from J, leaving 10 bases between. The germline gives CDR1 SGHDN, CDR2 FVKESK. CDR3 length: 14 residues. In nucleotides, the CDR3 is TGTGCCAGCAGCCAAACCAGAGCCAACAATGAGCAGTTCTTC. Protein sequence: CASSQTRANNEQFF.

V gene TRBV5-1 combines with J gene TRBJ1-1, with D perhaps TRBD1 (6 bases). V lost 4 bases to trimming and J lost 5 bases, with 18 bases between them. The CDR3 runs to 15 residues. The V gene's germline CDR1 is SGHRS and CDR2 YFSETQ. Here the CDR3 reads CASSVVGASSTEAFF. CDR3 bases: TGCGCCAGCAGCGTAGTGGGGGCGAGCAGTACTGAAGCTTTCTTT.

The gene calls are TRBV11-3 and TRBJ2-2, with 9 bases fitting TRBD2. Germline-derived CDR1 and CDR2 are SGHNT and YENEEA. The ends lost 3 bases at V and 6 bases at J; junction bases unmatched: 5. This CDR3 is built from 15 residues. The CDR3 spells CASSFIAGESGELFF. In DNA form, the CDR3 reads TGTGCCAGCAGCTTTATAGCGGGGGAATCCGGGGAGCTGTTTTTT.

The genes are TRBV28 and TRBJ1-5; D gene unclear. Trimming took 3 bases from V and 6 from J, leaving 6 bases between them. Germline V gene data show CDR1 as MDHEN and CDR2 as SYDVKM. This CDR3 contains 12 residues. CDR3 DNA: TGTGCCAGCAGTTTGGGTTTTCAGCCCCAGCATTTT. This codes for CASSLGFQPQHF.

This clone was detected a few times. The chain uses TRBV19 and TRBJ2-1, with D tentatively TRBD2 (5 bases). Germline CDR1 reads LNHDA; CDR2 reads SQIVND (reference sequence). This CDR3 contains 14 residues. V shed 6 bases and J shed 0 bases, with 9 bases lying between them. This CDR3 reads CASRAGSSYNEQFF. CDR3 DNA sequence: TGTGCCAGTAGGGCGGGTAGCTCCTACAATGAGCAGTTCTTC.